The clone carrying this T cell receptor (beta chain) was seen at least ten times. This entry is derived from a study of neurological immune-mediated disorders. It was by 5'RACE with 10-nucleotide random UMIs that the cDNA was made. A single record per CDR3 protein comes from TCRdb applying MiXCR to the 5' RACE reads. The data hold about 50,000 distinct CDR3 sequences, with approximately 15% observed a single time. Germline V gene sequence: CDR1 LNHNV, CDR2 YYDKDF (reference sequence). The V and J ends lost 5 bases and 3 bases respectively, with 17 bases between them. This CDR3 comprises 15 residues. Specimen: PBMCs. The rearrangement joins TRBV15 to TRBJ2-7; maybe TRBD2 (6 bases). This TCR was recovered from a man aged 60 to 75 in good health. CDR3 nucleotides: TGTGCCACCAGCCCTGGGGGGTCGGTATTCTACGAGCAGTACTTC. Its translation is CATSPGGSVFYEQYF.